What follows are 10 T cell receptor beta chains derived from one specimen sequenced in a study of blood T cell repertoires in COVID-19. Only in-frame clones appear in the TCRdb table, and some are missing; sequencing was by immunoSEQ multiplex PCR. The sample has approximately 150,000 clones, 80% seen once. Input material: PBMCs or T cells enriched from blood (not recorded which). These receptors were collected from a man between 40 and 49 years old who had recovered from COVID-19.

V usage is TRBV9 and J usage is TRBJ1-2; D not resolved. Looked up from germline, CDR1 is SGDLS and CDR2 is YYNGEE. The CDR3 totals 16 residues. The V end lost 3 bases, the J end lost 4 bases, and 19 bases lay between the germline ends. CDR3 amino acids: CASSANTGSTIYGYTF. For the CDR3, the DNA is TGTGCCAGCAGCGCAAACACGGGGTCCACGATCTATGGCTACACCTTC.

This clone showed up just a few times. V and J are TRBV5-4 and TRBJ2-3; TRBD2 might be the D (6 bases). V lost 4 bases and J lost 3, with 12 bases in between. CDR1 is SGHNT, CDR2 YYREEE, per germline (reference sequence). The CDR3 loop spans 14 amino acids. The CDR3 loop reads CASSVRGGTDTQYF. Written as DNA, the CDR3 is TGTGCCAGCAGCGTGAGGGGAGGTACAGATACGCAGTATTTT.

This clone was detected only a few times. The CDR3 nucleotides read TGTGCCAGCTCCTACCCCGCGGACAGAGTTCGTTTGAACACTGAAGCTTTCTTT. The encoded protein is CASSYPADRVRLNTEAFF. The rearrangement links TRBV18 to TRBJ1-1; a possible D gene is TRBD1 (6 bases). This CDR3 contains 18 residues. V was cut by 6 bases and J by 0 bases, with 23 bases left in between. CDR1 is KGHSH, CDR2 LQKENI, per germline.

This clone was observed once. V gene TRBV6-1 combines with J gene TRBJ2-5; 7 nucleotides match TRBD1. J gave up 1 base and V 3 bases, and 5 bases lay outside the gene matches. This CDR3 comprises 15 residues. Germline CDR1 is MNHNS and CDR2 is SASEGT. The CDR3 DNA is TGTGCCAGCAGTGATACCGGGACAGCCCAAGAGACCCAGTACTTC. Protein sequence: CASSDTGTAQETQYF.

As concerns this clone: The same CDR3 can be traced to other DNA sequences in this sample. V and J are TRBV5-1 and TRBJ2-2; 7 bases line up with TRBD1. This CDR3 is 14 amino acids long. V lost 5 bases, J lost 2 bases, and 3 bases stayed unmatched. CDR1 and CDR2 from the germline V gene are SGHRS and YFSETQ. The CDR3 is CASRGQLNTGELFF. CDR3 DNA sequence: TGCGCCAGCAGGGGACAGTTAAACACCGGGGAGCTGTTTTTT.

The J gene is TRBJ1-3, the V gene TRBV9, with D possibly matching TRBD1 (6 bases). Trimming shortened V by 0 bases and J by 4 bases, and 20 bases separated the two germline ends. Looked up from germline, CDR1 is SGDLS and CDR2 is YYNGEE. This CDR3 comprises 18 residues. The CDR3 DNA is TGTGCCAGCAGCGTAGCTACCGGCAGGGGCGCAGGGGGAAACACCATATATTTT. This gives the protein CASSVATGRGAGGNTIYF.

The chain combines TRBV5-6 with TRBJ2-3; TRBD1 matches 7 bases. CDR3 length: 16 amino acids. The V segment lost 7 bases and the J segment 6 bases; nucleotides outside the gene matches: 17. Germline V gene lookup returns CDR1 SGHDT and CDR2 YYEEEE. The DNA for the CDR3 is TGTGCCAGCTTCCTGAGGGGGCCATCTTCCGCGGATACGCAGTATTTT. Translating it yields CASFLRGPSSADTQYF.

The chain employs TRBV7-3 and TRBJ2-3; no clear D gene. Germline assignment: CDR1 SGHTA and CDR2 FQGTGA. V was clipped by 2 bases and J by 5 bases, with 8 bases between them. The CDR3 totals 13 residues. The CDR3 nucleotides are TGTGCCAGCAGCTTAGTAGCTGTAGATACGCAGTATTTT. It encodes CASSLVAVDTQYF.

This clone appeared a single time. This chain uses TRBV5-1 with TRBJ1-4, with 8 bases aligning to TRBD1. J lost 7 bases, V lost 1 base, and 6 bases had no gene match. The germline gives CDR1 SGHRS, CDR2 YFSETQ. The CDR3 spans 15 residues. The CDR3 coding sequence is TGCGCCAGCAGCTTGCAGGGGGCGGAGGGTGAAAAACTGTTTTTT. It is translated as CASSLQGAEGEKLFF. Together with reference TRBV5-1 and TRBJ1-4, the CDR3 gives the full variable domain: KAGVTQTPRYLIKTRGQQVTLSCSPISGHRSVSWYQQTPGQGLQFLFEYFSETQRNKGNFPGRFSGRQFSNSRSEMNVSTLELGDSALYLCASSLQGAEGEKLFFGSGTQLSVL.

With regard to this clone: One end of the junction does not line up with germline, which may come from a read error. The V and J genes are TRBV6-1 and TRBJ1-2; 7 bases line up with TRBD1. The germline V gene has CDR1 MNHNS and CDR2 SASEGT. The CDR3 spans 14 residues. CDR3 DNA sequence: TGTGCCAGCAGTGAACTGGGACAGACCATCATCTTCTACTTC. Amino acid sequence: CASSELGQTIIFYF.